A single T cell receptor (beta chain) is shown here with its context. The antigen is undetermined. The CDR3 runs 15 residues. Per germline, CDR1 SNHLY and CDR2 FYNNEI. Trimming cost V 2 bases and J 0 bases, with 8 bases left between them. These data are taken from a study of T cell responses to AZD1222 COVID-19 vaccine. Study results and limitations: No day 14 peak samples; only post-peak repertoires were characterized.

Assay used: immunoSEQ multiplex PCR; TCRdb lists only in-frame clones, some missing. The data hold about 140,000 clones, with just under 95% observed a single time. The chain combines TRBV2 with TRBJ1-5; D remains ambiguous. This clonotype was obtained from an adult who received the AZD1222 COVID-19 vaccine. Specimen: peripheral blood, collected 28 days after the second AZD1222 dose. The CDR3 loop is CASSERLFSNQPQHF. The DNA for the CDR3 is TGTGCCAGCAGTGAAAGACTGTTTAGCAATCAGCCCCAGCATTTT.